The T cell receptor beta chain under discussion was sequenced for a study of Graves' ophthalmopathy and Graves' hyperthyroidism. Concerning this clonotype: A much more abundant neighbour one base away suggests this may be a read error.

TCR beta CDR3 amplification used RNA transcripts. Amplification began with first-round RT-PCR using HTBI primers, then second-round multiplex PCR was performed. One entry per CDR3 protein results from TCRdb running MiXCR on the multiplex PCR reads. This table holds about 500,000 distinct CDR3 sequences, around 14% found once. Germline V gene data show CDR1 as SGHTA and CDR2 as FQGTGA. The CDR3 runs to 14 residues. This TCR came from a woman aged 25 to 45 with Graves' ophthalmopathy. The genes are TRBV7-3 and TRBJ2-1; tentatively, D is TRBD2 (5 bases). The source material was blood. The CDR3 here is CASSLRGLTNEQCF. CDR3 coding DNA: TGTGCCAGCAGCCTCCGAGGGCTCACTAATGAGCAGTGCTTC. The variable domain in full, with the rest retrieved from reference TRBV7-3 and TRBJ2-1, is GAGVSQTPSNKVTEKGKYVELRCDPISGHTALYWYRQSLGQGPEFLIYFQGTGAADDSGLPNDRFFAVRPEGSVSTLKIQRTERGDSAVYLCASSLRGLTNEQCFGPGTRLTVL.